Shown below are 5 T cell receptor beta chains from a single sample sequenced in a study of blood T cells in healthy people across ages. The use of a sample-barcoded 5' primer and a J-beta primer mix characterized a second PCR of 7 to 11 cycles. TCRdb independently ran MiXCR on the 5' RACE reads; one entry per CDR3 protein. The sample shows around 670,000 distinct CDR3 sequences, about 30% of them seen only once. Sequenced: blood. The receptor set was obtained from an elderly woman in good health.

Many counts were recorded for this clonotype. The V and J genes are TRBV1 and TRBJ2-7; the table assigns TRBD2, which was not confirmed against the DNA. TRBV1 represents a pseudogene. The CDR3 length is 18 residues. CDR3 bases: TGCACCAGCAGCTCCGGACTAGCGGGGGGCGCCAGCTCCTACGAGCAGTACTTC. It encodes CTSSSGLAGGASSYEQYF.

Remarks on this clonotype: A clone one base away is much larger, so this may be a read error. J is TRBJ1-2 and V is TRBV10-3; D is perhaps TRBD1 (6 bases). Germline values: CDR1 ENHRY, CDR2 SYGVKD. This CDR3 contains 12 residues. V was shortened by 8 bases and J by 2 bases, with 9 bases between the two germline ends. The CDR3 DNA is TGTGCCATCGGGGGACAAAACTATGGCTACACCTTC. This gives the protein CAIGGQNYGYTF.

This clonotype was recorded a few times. This chain's CDR3 is CSARDDGTVNEKLFF. CDR3 bases: TGCAGTGCTAGAGACGACGGGACAGTTAATGAAAAACTGTTTTTT. The V call is TRBV20-1, the J call TRBJ1-4, with 7 bases identical to TRBD1. The V and J ends lost 0 bases and 4 bases, in that order; junction bases with no gene match: 5. Germline CDR1 reads DFQATT; CDR2 reads SNEGSKA (reference sequence). This CDR3 has 15 amino acids.

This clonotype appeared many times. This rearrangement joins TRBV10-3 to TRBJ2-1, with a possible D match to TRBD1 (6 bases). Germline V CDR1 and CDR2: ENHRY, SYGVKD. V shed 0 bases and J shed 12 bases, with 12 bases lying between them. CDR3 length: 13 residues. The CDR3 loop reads CAISESTGRGQFF. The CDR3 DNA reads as TGTGCCATCAGTGAGTCTACAGGGAGAGGGCAGTTCTTC.

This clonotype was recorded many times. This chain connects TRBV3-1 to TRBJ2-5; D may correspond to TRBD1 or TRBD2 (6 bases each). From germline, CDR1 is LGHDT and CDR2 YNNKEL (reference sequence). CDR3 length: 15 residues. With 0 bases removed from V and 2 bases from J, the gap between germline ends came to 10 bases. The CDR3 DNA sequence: TGTGCCAGCAGCCAAGACGGGGGCCGACAAGAGACCCAGTACTTC. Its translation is CASSQDGGRQETQYF.